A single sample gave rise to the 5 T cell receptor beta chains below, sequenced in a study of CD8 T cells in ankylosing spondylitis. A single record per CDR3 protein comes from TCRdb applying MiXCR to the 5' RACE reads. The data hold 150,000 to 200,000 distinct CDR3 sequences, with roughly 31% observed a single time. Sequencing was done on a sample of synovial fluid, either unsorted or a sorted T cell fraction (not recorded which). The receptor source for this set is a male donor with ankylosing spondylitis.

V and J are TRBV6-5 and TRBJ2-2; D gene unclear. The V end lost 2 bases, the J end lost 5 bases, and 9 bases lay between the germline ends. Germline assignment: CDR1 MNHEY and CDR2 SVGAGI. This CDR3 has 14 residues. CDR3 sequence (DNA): TGTGCCAGCAGTTACGACTTTGGGACCGGGGAGCTGTTTTTT. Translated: CASSYDFGTGELFF.

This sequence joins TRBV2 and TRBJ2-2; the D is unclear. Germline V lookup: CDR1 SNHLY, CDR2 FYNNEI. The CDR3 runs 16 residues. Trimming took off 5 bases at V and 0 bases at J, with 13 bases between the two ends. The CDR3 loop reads CASSPWPLANTGELFF. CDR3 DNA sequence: TGTGCCAGCAGTCCCTGGCCGCTAGCGAACACCGGGGAGCTGTTTTTT.

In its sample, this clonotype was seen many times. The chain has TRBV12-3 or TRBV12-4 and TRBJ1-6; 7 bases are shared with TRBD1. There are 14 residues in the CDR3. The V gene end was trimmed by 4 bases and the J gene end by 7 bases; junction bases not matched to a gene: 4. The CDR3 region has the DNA TGTGCCAGCAGTTCGACAGGGTACAATTCACCCCTCCACTTT. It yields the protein CASSSTGYNSPLHF.

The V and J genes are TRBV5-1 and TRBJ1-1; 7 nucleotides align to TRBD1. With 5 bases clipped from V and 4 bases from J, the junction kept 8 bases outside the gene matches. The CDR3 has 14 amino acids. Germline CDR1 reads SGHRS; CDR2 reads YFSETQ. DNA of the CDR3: TGCGCCAGCAGAGCGTTGACAGGGATCACTGAAGCTTTCTTT. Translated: CASRALTGITEAFF.

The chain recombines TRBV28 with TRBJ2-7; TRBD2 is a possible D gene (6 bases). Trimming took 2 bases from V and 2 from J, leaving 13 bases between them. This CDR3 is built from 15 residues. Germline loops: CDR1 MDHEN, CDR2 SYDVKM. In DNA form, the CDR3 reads TGTGCCAGCAGTTTAGGGGGAGGCCCCACCTACGAGCAGTACTTC. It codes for CASSLGGGPTYEQYF. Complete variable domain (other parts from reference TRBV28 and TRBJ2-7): DVKVTQSSRYLVKRTGEKVFLECVQDMDHENMFWYRQDPGLGLRLIYFSYDVKMKEKGDIPEGYSVSREKKERFSLILESASTNQTSMYLCASSLGGGPTYEQYFGPGTRLTVT.